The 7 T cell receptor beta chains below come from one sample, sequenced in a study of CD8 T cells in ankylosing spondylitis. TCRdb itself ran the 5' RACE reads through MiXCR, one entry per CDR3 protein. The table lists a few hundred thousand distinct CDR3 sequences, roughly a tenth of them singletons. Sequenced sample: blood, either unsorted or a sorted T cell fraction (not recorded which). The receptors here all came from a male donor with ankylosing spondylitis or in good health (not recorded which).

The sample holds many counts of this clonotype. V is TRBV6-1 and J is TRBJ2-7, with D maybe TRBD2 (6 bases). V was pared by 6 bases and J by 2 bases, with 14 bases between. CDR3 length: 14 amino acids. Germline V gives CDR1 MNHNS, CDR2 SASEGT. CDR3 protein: CASSNQGLAYEQYF. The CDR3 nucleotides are TGTGCCAGCAGCAACCAGGGACTGGCCTACGAGCAGTACTTC.

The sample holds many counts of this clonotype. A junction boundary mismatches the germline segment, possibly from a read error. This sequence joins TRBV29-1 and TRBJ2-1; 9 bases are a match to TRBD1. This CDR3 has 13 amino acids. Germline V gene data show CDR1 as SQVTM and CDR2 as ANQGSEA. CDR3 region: CRVGTGPYNEQFF. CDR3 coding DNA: TGCAGAGTTGGGACAGGGCCCTACAATGAGCAGTTCTTC.

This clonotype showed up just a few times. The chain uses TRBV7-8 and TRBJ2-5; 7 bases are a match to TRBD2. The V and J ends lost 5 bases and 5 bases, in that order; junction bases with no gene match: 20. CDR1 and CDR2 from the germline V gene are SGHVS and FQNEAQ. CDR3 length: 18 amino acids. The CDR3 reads CASSHTNGGGFGWETQYF. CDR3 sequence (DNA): TGTGCCAGCAGCCACACGAACGGGGGAGGGTTTGGATGGGAGACCCAGTACTTC.

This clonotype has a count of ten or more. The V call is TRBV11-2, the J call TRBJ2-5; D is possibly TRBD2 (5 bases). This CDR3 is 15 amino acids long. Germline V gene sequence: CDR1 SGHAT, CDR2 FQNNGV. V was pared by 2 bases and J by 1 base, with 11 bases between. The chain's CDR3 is CASSLSGKFQETQYF. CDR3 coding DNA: TGTGCCAGCAGCTTATCCGGGAAATTCCAAGAGACCCAGTACTTC.

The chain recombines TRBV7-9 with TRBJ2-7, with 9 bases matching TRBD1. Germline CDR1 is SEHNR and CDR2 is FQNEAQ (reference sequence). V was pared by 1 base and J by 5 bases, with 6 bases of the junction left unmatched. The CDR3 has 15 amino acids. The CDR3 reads CASSLGGTGIDEQYF. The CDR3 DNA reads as TGTGCCAGCAGCTTAGGTGGGACAGGGATCGACGAGCAGTACTTC.

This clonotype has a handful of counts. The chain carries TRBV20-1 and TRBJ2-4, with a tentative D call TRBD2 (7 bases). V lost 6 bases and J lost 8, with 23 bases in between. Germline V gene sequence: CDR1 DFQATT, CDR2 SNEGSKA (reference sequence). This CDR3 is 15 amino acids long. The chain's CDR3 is CSATSRGGSGDIQYF. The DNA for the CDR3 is TGCAGTGCCACCTCGAGGGGGGGGAGTGGTGACATTCAGTACTTC.

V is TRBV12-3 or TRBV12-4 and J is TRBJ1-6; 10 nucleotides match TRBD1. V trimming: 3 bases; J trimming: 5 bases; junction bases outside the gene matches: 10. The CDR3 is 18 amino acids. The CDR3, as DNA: TGTGCCAGCAGTTTGGGTTGGACAGGGGGTCCCAATAATTCACCCCTCCACTTT. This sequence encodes CASSLGWTGGPNNSPLHF.